The 14 T cell receptor beta chains below were found in one sample sequenced in a study of graft-versus-host responses after intestinal transplantation. No antigens are known for them. Produced via immunoSEQ multiplex PCR; TCRdb's table is partial and in-frame only. This repertoire shows about 110,000 clones, 93% found once; its top ten account for 0.4% to 0.65%. This material consisted of unstimulated CD8+ T cells sorted from spleen or lymph node cells, taken before intestinal transplant. Every receptor here comes from a human donor who received an intestinal transplant.

The chain couples TRBV27 to TRBJ2-4; no firm D call. This CDR3 spans 14 amino acids. Germline CDR1 MNHEY, CDR2 SMNVEV (reference sequence). V lost 0 bases to trimming and J lost 10 bases, with 13 bases between them. The CDR3 coding sequence is TGTGCCAGCAGTTTATCGGTCCAACCCCATATTCAGTACTTC. Translated, it gives CASSLSVQPHIQYF.

The chain couples TRBV10-2 to TRBJ2-1, with D unresolved. Deletions cut 4 bases from V and 0 bases from J, with 7 bases between. Germline lookup yields CDR1 WSHSY and CDR2 SAAADI. This CDR3 comprises 14 residues. CDR3 coding DNA: TGCGCCAGCAGTGGCCCCTACTCCTACAATGAGCAGTTCTTC. Translation: CASSGPYSYNEQFF.

The gene calls are TRBV7-2 and TRBJ2-7, with 9 positions matching TRBD1. Germline V gives CDR1 SGHTA, CDR2 FQGNSA. The CDR3 extends over 15 amino acids. Unmatched junction bases numbered 12, after V lost 5 bases and J lost 7 bases. The CDR3 reads CASSLPGTGILEQYF. In nucleotides, the CDR3 is TGTGCCAGCAGCCTCCCTGGGACAGGGATTTTGGAGCAGTACTTC. The variable domain in full, with the rest retrieved from reference TRBV7-2 and TRBJ2-7, is GAGVSQSPSNKVTEKGKDVELRCDPISGHTALYWYRQSLGQGLEFLIYFQGNSAPDKSGLPSDRFSAERTGGSVSTLTIQRTQQEDSAVYLCASSLPGTGILEQYFGPGTRLTVT.

J is TRBJ2-7 and V is TRBV6-5; D remains ambiguous. CDR3 length equals 14 residues. Trimming cost V 8 bases and J 3 bases, with 17 bases left between them. CDR1 and CDR2 (germline): MNHEY, SVGAGI. The CDR3 loop is CASESEFVRYEQYF. For the CDR3, the DNA is TGTGCCAGCGAGTCCGAGTTTGTGCGCTACGAGCAGTACTTC.

The rearrangement links TRBV30 to TRBJ2-5, with 11 positions matching TRBD1. The CDR3 runs to 16 residues. The trim removed 5 bases at V and 5 bases at J, leaving 13 bases unmatched. Looked up from germline, CDR1 is GTSNPN and CDR2 is SVGIG (reference sequence). CDR3 region: CAWDYGQGAWVETQYF. The CDR3 DNA reads TGTGCCTGGGATTACGGACAGGGGGCTTGGGTGGAGACCCAGTACTTC.

The chain joins TRBV9 to TRBJ1-4, with 8 bases fitting TRBD1. This CDR3 has 15 amino acids. The germline gives CDR1 SGDLS, CDR2 YYNGEE. The junction had 5 bases not matched to a gene; V was cut back by 3 bases and J by 4 bases. The CDR3 sequence is CASSGRQGINEKLFF. CDR3 in DNA: TGTGCCAGCAGCGGGCGACAGGGGATTAATGAAAAACTGTTTTTT. The complete variable domain, with remaining parts taken from reference TRBV9 and TRBJ1-4, reads DSGVTQTPKHLITATGQRVTLRCSPRSGDLSVYWYQQSLDQGLQFLIQYYNGEERAKGNILERFSAQQFPDLHSELNLSSLELGDSALYFCASSGRQGINEKLFFGSGTQLSVL.

The chain combines TRBV19 with TRBJ2-7, with D tentatively TRBD1 (7 bases). Germline-derived CDR1 and CDR2 are LNHDA and SQIVND (reference sequence). The germline V and J ends were trimmed by 3 bases and 0 bases, with 15 bases remaining between them. CDR3 size: 16 residues. This CDR3 reads CASSMGSGDSSYEQYF. The DNA for the CDR3 is TGTGCCAGTAGTATGGGATCGGGGGACAGCTCCTACGAGCAGTACTTC.

The chain combines TRBV5-4 with TRBJ1-4, with 10 bases that match TRBD1. Unmatched junction bases numbered 9, after V lost 3 bases and J lost 1 base. CDR1 is SGHNT, CDR2 YYREEE, per germline (reference sequence). The CDR3 sequence is 18 residues long. The DNA of the CDR3 is TGTGCCAGCAGCTACGGGCCGGGACAGGGGTTAACTAATGAAAAACTGTTTTTT. Its translation: CASSYGPGQGLTNEKLFF.

The genes are TRBV10-2 and TRBJ2-1; the match to TRBD2 covers 11 bases. V lost 1 base, J lost 2 bases, and 1 base stayed unmatched. Germline lookup yields CDR1 WSHSY and CDR2 SAAADI. This CDR3 has 16 residues. CDR3: CASSELTSGTYNEQFF. The DNA for the CDR3 is TGCGCCAGCAGTGAGTTGACTAGCGGGACCTACAATGAGCAGTTCTTC.

V and J are TRBV6-1 and TRBJ1-2; 7 bases are a match to TRBD1. Losses at the gene ends were 7 bases for V and 6 bases for J; bases not matched to a gene: 11. This CDR3 is 14 amino acids long. Germline-derived CDR1 and CDR2 are MNHNS and SASEGT. CDR3 DNA sequence: TGTGCCAGCATCCTAGGGGGCAGGAATAATGGCTACACCTTC. Encoded protein: CASILGGRNNGYTF.

The chain joins TRBV7-3 to TRBJ2-7; no definite D call. The CDR3 contains 14 residues. The germline V and J ends were trimmed by 6 bases and 2 bases, with 14 bases remaining between them. Germline V CDR1 and CDR2: SGHTA, FQGTGA. The DNA for the CDR3 is TGTGCCAGCAGATCGATGGCACCAGCCTACGAGCAGTACTTC. Amino acid sequence: CASRSMAPAYEQYF.

The chain has TRBV7-8 and TRBJ1-2, with D unresolved. CDR3 size: 14 residues. Germline V gene lookup returns CDR1 SGHVS and CDR2 FQNEAQ. V lost 3 bases and J lost 5, with 13 bases in between. CDR3 in amino acids: CASSLGGLSYGYTF. CDR3 coding DNA: TGTGCCAGCAGCTTGGGTGGGCTCAGTTATGGCTACACCTTC.

The table lists this clone with a count of one. The rearrangement links TRBV27 to TRBJ1-1; D call uncertain. CDR3 length: 14 amino acids. Germline V gene data show CDR1 as MNHEY and CDR2 as SMNVEV (reference sequence). The germline V and J ends were trimmed by 1 base and 1 base, with 7 bases remaining between them. The CDR3 sequence is CASSLWEANTEAFF. DNA for the CDR3: TGTGCCAGCAGTTTATGGGAGGCGAACACTGAAGCTTTCTTT.

This chain joins TRBV4-1 and TRBJ2-1; TRBD1 agrees at 10 bases. The germline V gene encodes CDR1 MGHRA and CDR2 YSYEKL. J was trimmed by 8 bases and V by 10 bases; bases with no gene match: 14. The CDR3 is made up of 15 amino acids. CDR3 sequence: CATQELTGGLHEQFF. The CDR3 DNA reads as TGCGCCACCCAGGAGTTGACAGGGGGCCTGCATGAGCAGTTCTTC.